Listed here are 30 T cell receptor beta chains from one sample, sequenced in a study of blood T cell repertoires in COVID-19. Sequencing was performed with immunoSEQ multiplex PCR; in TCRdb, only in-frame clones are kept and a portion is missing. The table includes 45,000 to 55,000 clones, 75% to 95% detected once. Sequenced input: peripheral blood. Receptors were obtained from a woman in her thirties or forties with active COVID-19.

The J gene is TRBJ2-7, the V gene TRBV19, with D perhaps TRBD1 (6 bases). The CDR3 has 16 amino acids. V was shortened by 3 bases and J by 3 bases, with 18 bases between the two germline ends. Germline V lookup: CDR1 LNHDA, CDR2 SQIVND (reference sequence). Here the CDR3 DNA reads TGTGCCAGTAGTATTTCCCTCGGACAGCGGTTCTACGAGCAGTACTTC. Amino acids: CASSISLGQRFYEQYF.

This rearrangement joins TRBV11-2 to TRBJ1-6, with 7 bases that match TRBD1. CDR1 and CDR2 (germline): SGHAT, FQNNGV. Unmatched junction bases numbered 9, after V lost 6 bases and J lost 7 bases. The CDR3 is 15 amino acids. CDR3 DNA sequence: TGTGCCAGCAGTTATTGGGACAGTTTCAATTCACCCCTCCACTTT. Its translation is CASSYWDSFNSPLHF.

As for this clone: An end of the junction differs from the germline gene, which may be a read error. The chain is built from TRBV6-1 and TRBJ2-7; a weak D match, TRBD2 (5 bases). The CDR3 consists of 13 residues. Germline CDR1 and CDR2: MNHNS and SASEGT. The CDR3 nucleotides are TGTGCCAGCAGCGAAGGAGGCTCCTACGAGCAGTACTTC. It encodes CASSEGGSYEQYF.

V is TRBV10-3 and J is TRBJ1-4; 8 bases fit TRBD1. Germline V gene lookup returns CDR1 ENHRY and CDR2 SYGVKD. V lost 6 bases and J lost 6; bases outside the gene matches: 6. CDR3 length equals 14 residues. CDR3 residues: CAIRGTGSDEKLFF. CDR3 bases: TGTGCCATCAGGGGGACAGGCTCCGATGAAAAACTGTTTTTT.

The CDR3 region is CASSNTGGQSSPLHF. CDR3 bases: TGTGCCAGCTCAAATACAGGGGGCCAAAGTTCACCCCTCCACTTT. V and J are TRBV18 and TRBJ1-6; 9 nucleotides align to TRBD1. The V and J ends lost 5 bases and 9 bases, in that order; junction bases with no gene match: 8. The CDR3 has 15 amino acids. Germline values: CDR1 KGHSH, CDR2 LQKENI.

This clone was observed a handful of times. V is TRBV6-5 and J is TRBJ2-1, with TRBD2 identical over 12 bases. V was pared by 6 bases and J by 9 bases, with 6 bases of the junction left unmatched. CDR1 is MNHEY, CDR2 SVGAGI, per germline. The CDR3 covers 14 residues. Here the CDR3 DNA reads TGTGCCAGCAGCGGACTAGCGGGACGGGGTGAGCAGTTCTTC. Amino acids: CASSGLAGRGEQFF.

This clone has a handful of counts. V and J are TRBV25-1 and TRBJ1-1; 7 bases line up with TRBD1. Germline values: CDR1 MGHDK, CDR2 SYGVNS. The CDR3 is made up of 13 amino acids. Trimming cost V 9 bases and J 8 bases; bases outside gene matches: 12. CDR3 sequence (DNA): TGTGCCAGTAGACAGGGACCGGTAACAGAAGCTTTCTTT. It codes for CASRQGPVTEAFF.

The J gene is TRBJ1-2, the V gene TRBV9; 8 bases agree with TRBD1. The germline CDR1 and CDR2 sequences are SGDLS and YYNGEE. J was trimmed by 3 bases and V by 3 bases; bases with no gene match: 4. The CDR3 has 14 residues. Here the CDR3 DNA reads TGTGCCAGCAGCGCAACAGGGGGGCACTATGGCTACACCTTC. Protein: CASSATGGHYGYTF.

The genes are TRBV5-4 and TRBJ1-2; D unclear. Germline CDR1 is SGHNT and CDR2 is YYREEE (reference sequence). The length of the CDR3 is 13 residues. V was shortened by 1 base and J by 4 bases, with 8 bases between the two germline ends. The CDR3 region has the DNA TGTGCCAGCAGCTTGAACAGCATCTATGGCTACACCTTC. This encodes CASSLNSIYGYTF.

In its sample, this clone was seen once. The CDR3 reads CASSLLFTGELFF. In DNA, the CDR3 is TGTGCCAGCAGCCTTCTGTTCACCGGGGAGCTGTTTTTT. The chain links TRBV5-8 to TRBJ2-2; D remains unclear. Trimming took off 4 bases at V and 4 bases at J, with 8 bases between the two ends. Germline V lookup: CDR1 SGHTS, CDR2 YDEGEE. The CDR3 loop spans 13 amino acids.

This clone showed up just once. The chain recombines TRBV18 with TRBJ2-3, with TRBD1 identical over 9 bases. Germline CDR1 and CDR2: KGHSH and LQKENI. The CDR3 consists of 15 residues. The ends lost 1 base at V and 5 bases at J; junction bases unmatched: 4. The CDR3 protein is CASSPRQGELDTQYF. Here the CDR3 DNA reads TGTGCCAGCTCACCACGACAGGGGGAGTTAGATACGCAGTATTTT.

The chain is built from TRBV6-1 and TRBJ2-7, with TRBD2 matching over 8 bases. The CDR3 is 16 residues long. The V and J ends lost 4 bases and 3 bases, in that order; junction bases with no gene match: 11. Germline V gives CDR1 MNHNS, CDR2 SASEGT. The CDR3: CASSVSSGGLYYEQYF. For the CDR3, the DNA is TGTGCCAGCAGTGTCTCAAGCGGGGGACTATACTACGAGCAGTACTTC.

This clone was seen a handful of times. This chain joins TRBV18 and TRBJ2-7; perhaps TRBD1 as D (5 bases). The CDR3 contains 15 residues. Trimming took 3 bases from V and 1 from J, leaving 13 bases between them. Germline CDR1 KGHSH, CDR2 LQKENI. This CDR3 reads CASSPQGIGSYEQYF. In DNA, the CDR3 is TGTGCCAGCTCACCCCAGGGTATTGGGTCCTACGAGCAGTACTTC.

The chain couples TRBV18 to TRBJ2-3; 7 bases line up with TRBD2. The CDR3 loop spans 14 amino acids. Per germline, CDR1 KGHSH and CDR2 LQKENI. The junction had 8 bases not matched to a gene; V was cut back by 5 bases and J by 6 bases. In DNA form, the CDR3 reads TGTGCCAGCTCAATACCCAAAGCGGGGGATACGCAGTATTTT. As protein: CASSIPKAGDTQYF.

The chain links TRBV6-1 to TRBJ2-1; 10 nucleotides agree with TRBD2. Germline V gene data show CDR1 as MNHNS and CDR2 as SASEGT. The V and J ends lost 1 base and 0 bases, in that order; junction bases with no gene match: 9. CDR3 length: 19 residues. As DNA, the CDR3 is TGTGCCAGCAGTGAAGTTTCAGCGGGGGGGCAGGGCTCCTACAATGAGCAGTTCTTC. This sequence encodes CASSEVSAGGQGSYNEQFF.

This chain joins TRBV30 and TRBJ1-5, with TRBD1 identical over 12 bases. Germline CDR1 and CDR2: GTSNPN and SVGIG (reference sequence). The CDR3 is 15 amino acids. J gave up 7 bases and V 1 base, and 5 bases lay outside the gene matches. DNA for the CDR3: TGTGCCTGGAGTGCGGGGACAGGGGGCGGGCAGCCCCAGCATTTT. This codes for CAWSAGTGGGQPQHF.

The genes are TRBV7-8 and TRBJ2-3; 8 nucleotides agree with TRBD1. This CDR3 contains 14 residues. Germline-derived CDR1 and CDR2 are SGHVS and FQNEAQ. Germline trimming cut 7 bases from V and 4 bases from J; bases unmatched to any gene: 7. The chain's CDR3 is CASTQGAGADTQYF. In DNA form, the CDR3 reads TGTGCCAGCACCCAGGGGGCAGGGGCAGATACGCAGTATTTT.

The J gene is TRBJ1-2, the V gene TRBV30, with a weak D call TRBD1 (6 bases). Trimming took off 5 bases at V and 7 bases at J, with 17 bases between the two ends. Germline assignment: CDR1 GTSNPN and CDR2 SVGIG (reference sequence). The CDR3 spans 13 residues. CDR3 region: CAWGLGGNGGYTF. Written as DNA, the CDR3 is TGTGCCTGGGGACTTGGGGGCAACGGTGGCTACACCTTC.

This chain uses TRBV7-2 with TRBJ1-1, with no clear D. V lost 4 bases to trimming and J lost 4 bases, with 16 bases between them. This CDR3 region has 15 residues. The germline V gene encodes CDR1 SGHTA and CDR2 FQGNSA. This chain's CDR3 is CASSYQRGWGTEAFF. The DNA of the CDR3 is TGTGCCAGCAGCTACCAACGAGGGTGGGGCACTGAAGCTTTCTTT. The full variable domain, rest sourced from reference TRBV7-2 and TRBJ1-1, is GAGVSQSPSNKVTEKGKDVELRCDPISGHTALYWYRQSLGQGLEFLIYFQGNSAPDKSGLPSDRFSAERTGGSVSTLTIQRTQQEDSAVYLCASSYQRGWGTEAFFGQGTRLTVV.

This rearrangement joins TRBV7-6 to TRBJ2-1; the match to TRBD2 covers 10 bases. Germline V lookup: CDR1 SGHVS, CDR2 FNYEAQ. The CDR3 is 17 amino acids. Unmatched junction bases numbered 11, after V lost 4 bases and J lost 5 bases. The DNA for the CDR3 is TGTGCCAGCAGCTCGCCGGAACAGCGGGGGGGCCACAATGAGCAGTTCTTC. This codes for CASSSPEQRGGHNEQFF.

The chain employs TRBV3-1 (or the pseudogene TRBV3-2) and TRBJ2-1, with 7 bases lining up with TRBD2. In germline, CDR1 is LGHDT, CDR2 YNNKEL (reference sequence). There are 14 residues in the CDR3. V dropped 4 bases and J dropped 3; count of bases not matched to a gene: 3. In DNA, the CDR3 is TGTGCCAGCAGCCCCTGGGGGGGCTACAATGAGCAGTTCTTC. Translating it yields CASSPWGGYNEQFF.

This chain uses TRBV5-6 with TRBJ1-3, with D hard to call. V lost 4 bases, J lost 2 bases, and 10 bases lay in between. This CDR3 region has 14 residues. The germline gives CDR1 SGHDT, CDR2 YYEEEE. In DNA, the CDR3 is TGTGCCAGCAGCCCGCAGGTAGCTGGAAACACCATATATTTT. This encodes CASSPQVAGNTIYF.

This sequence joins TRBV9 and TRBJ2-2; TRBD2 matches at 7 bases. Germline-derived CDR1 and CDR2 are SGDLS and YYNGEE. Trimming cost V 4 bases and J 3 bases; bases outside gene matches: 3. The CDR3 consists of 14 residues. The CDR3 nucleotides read TGTGCCAGCAGCCTCCGGGGGGACACCGGGGAGCTGTTTTTT. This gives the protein CASSLRGDTGELFF. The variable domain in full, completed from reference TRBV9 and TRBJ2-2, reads DSGVTQTPKHLITATGQRVTLRCSPRSGDLSVYWYQQSLDQGLQFLIQYYNGEERAKGNILERFSAQQFPDLHSELNLSSLELGDSALYFCASSLRGDTGELFFGEGSRLTVL.

CDR3 bases: TGTGCCAGCAGTCTCCAGACAGGGGGCGGTGAAAAACTGTTTTTT. It translates to CASSLQTGGGEKLFF. The chain uses TRBV11-3 and TRBJ1-4, with 10 bases identical to TRBD1. V was clipped by 6 bases and J by 7 bases; unmatched bases: 8. In germline, CDR1 is SGHNT, CDR2 YENEEA. There are 15 residues in the CDR3.

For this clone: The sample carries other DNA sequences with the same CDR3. The CDR3 here is CASSWDRDRNTF. The CDR3 region has the DNA TGTGCCAGCAGCTGGGACAGGGATAGGAACACCTTC. The chain joins TRBV5-6 to TRBJ1-2; TRBD1 matches at 9 bases. CDR1 is SGHDT, CDR2 YYEEEE, per germline. V shed 3 bases, J shed 12 bases, and the junction held 6 bases outside the gene matches. This CDR3 has 12 amino acids.

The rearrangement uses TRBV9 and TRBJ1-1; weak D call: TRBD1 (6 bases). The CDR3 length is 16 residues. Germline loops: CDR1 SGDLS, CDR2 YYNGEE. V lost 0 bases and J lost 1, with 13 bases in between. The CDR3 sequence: CASSVDGGRRNTEAFF. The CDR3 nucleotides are TGTGCCAGCAGCGTAGACGGGGGGCGGAGGAACACTGAAGCTTTCTTT.

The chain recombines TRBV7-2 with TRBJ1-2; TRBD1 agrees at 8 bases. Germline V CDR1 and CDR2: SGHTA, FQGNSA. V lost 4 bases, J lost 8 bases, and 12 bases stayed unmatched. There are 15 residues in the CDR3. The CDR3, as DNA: TGTGCCAGCAGCTCTGGTAACGACAGGGGACCCGGCTACACCTTC. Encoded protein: CASSSGNDRGPGYTF.

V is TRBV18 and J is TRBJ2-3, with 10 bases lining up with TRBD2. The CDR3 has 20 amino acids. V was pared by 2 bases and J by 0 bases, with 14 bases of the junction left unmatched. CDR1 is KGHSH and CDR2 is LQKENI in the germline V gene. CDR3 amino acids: CASSPKGLAGGTTSTDTQYF. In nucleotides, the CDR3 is TGTGCCAGCTCACCAAAAGGTTTAGCGGGGGGCACGACTAGCACAGATACGCAGTATTTT.

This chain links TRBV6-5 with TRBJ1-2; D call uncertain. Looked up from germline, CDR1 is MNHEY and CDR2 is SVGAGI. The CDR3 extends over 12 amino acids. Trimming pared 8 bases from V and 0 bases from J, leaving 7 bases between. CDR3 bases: TGTGCCAGCCCGGAGCCTAACTATGGCTACACCTTC. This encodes CASPEPNYGYTF.

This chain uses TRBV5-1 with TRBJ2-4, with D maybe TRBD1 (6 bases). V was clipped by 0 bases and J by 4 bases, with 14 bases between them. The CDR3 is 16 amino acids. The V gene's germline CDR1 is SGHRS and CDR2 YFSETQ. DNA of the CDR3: TGCGCCAGCAGCTTGGCTCGGGACACGGAAAAAAACATTCAGTACTTC. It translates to CASSLARDTEKNIQYF.